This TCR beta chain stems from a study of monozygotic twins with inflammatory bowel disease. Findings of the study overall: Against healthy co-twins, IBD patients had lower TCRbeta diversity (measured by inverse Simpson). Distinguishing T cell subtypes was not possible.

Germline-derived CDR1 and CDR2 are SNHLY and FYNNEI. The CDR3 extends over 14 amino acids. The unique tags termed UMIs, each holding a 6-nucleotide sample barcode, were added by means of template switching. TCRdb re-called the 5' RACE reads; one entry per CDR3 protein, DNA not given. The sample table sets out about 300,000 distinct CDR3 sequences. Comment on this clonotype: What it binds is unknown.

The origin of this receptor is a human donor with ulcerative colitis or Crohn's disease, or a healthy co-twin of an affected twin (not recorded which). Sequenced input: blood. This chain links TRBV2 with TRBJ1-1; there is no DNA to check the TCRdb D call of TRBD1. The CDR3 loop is CASTLTGLNTEAFF. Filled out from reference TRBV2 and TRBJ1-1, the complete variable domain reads EPEVTQTPSHQVTQMGQEVILRCVPISNHLYFYWYRQILGQKVEFLVSFYNNEISEKSEIFDDQFSVERPDGSNFTLKIRSTKLEDSAMYFCASTLTGLNTEAFFGQGTRLTVV.